This T cell receptor (beta chain) was recorded in a study of cytomegalovirus exposure and HLA in healthy donors. Germline V CDR1 and CDR2: MDHEN, SYDVKM. The length of the CDR3 is 14 residues. The V and J ends lost 4 bases and 8 bases, in that order; junction bases with no gene match: 5. Only in-frame clones appear in the TCRdb table, and some are missing; sequencing was by immunoSEQ multiplex PCR. This sample has 100,000 to 150,000 clones, with roughly 87% found just once. Sequenced: PBMCs. The chain has TRBV28 and TRBJ1-2, with 12 bases fitting TRBD1. This receptor was identified in a woman younger than 35 in good health and CMV-seronegative. Written as DNA, the CDR3 is TGTGCCAGCAGTTGGGGACAGGGGGCGACGGGCTACACCTTC. Protein sequence: CASSWGQGATGYTF.